This T cell receptor (beta chain) appears in the sequencing data of a study of PD-1 blockade in classical Hodgkin lymphoma. This clone was seen just once. Here immunoSEQ multiplex PCR was the method, and the copy in TCRdb shows in-frame clones only, minus some. The sample lists 90,000 to 100,000 clones; around 90% were seen once. The CDR3 has 12 residues. CDR1 and CDR2 (germline): SNHLY, FYNNEI. Trimming took off 5 bases at V and 3 bases at J, with 7 bases between the two ends. Each of the patients experienced relapse following autologous stem cell transplantation, and their brentuximab vedotin exposure differed.

This TCR was sampled from a human donor with classical Hodgkin lymphoma. The J gene is TRBJ1-2, the V gene TRBV2; no definite D call. Sequences were derived from peripheral blood mononuclear cells (PBMCs), sampled at baseline. CDR3 residues: CASSFAHYGYTF. In DNA form, the CDR3 reads TGTGCCAGCAGTTTCGCCCACTATGGCTACACCTTC.